This TCR beta chain is drawn from a study of cytomegalovirus exposure and HLA in healthy donors. Study information: The roughly 130 validation repertoires used the same platform as the roughly 670 first-cohort repertoires (as reported by a later analysis).

Study results and caveats: There were 150 to 200 TCR beta chains listed as cytomegalovirus-associated. Most TCR sequences were rare, but some public TCRs occurred in many donors. The tendency of first-cohort TCR clusters to co-occur in the approximately 110 validation repertoires was identified by a subsequent analysis.

About this clone: As yet, its antigen is unknown.

Sequenced by immunoSEQ multiplex PCR; TCRdb stores in-frame clones only, minus some. The data show about 180,000 clones, around nine tenths seen once. The receptor's source is a woman aged 30 to 39 in good health and CMV-seronegative. The sample taken for sequencing was PBMCs.

The CDR3 DNA follows: TGTGCCAGCAGCGGCGGGGGATTTGGCACTGAAGCTTTCTTT. Protein: CASSGGGFGTEAFF. The chain recombines TRBV5-4 with TRBJ1-1, with D perhaps TRBD1 (5 bases). Germline CDR1 is SGHNT and CDR2 is YYREEE (reference sequence). This CDR3 is 14 amino acids long. V was pared by 4 bases and J by 4 bases, with 14 bases between.